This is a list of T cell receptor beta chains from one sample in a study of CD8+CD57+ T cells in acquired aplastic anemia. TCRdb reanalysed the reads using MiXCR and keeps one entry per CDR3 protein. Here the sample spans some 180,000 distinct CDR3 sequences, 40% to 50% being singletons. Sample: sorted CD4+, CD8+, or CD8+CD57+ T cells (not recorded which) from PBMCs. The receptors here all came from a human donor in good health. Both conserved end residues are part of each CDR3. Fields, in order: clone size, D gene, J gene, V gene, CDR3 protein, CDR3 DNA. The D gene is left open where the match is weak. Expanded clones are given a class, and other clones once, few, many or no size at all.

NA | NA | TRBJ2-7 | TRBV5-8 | CASSLPRGADEQYF | TGTGCCAGCAGCTTGCCCAGGGGGGCGGACGAGCAGTACTTC
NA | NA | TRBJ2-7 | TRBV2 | CASSDAVGGRCEQHF | TGTGCCAGCAGTGACGCGGTGGGTGGCAGGTGCGAGCAGCACTTC
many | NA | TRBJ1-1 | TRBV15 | CATSRDPRLGNTEAFF | TGTGCCACCAGCAGAGACCCCCGACTTGGGAACACTGAAGCTTTCTTT
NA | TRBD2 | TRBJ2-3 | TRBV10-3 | CAISAGLAGDTQYF | TGTGCCATCAGTGCGGGACTAGCGGGAGATACGCAGTATTTT
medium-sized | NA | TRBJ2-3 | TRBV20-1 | CSAALQGRDTQYF | TGCAGTGCTGCCCTCCAGGGAAGAGATACGCAGTATTTT
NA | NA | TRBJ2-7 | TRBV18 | CASSPPARSYEQYF | TGTGCCAGCTCACCACCGGCACGTTCCTACGAGCAGTACTTC
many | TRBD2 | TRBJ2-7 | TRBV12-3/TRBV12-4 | CASRRTSGREYEQYF | TGTGCCAGCAGACGGACTAGCGGGAGAGAATACGAGCAGTACTTC
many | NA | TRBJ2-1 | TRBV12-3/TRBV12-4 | CASTPDQTYNEQFF | TGTGCCAGCACCCCGGACCAAACGTACAATGAGCAGTTCTTC
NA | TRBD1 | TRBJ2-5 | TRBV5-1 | CASSGGQGGETQYF | TGCGCCAGCAGCGGGGGACAGGGCGGAGAGACCCAGTACTTC
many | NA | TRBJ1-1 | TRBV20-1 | CSGQVRNTEAFF | TGCAGTGGGCAGGTGAGGAACACTGAAGCTTTCTTT
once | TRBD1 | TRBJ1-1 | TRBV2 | CASRPTGSATEAFF | TGTGCCAGCAGGCCGACAGGGTCCGCCACTGAAGCTTTCTTT
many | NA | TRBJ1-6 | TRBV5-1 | CASSSGYSNNSPLHF | TGCGCCAGCAGCTCAGGGTACTCAAATAATTCACCCCTCCACTTT
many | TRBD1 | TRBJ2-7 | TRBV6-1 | CASSSRDRGPYEQYF | TGTGCCAGCAGTAGTAGGGACAGGGGACCCTACGAGCAGTACTTC
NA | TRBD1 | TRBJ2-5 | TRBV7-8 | CASSPTGAETQYF | TGTGCCAGCAGCCCAACAGGGGCAGAGACCCAGTACTTC
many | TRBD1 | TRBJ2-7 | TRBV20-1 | CSARGGQGIHEQYF | TGCAGTGCTAGAGGGGGACAGGGAATCCACGAGCAGTACTTC
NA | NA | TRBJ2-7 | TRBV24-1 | CATSDYPSSYEQYF | TGTGCCACCAGTGATTATCCTAGCTCCTACGAGCAGTACTTC
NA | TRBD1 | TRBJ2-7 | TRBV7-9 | CASSSRTGVTPYEQYF | TGTGCCAGCAGCTCCCGGACAGGTGTCACTCCCTACGAGCAGTACTTC
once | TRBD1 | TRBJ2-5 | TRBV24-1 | CATSDPTGEQETQYF | TGTGCCACCAGTGATCCGACAGGGGAACAAGAGACCCAGTACTTC
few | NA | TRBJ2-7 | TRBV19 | CASQDGLYEQYF | TGTGCCAGTCAGGACGGGCTCTACGAGCAGTACTTC
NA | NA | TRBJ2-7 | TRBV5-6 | CASRDGGTTNEQYF | TGTGCCAGCAGAGATGGGGGCACAACGAACGAGCAGTACTTC
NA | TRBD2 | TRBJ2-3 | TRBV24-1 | CATSDRLAGGEDTQYF | TGTGCCACCAGTGACCGTCTAGCGGGAGGGGAAGATACGCAGTATTTT
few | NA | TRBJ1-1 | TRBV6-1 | CASSPRRGGAGTEAFF | TGTGCCAGCAGTCCACGAAGGGGGGGGGCCGGCACTGAAGCTTTCTTT
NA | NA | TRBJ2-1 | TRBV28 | CASSLSDSYNEQFF | TGTGCCAGCAGTCTCTCGGACTCCTACAATGAGCAGTTCTTC
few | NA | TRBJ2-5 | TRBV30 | CAWSRADKALQETQYF | TGTGCCTGGAGTAGGGCAGATAAGGCGCTACAAGAGACCCAGTACTTC
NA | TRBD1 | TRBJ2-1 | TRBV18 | CASSPDRDEQFF | TGTGCCAGCTCACCAGACAGGGATGAGCAGTTCTTC
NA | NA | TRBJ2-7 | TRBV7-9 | CASSRSINYEQYF | TGTGCCAGCTCCAGGTCGATTAACTACGAGCAGTACTTC
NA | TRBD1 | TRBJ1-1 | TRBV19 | CATKPGTATEAFF | TGTGCCACTAAACCAGGGACAGCTACTGAAGCTTTCTTT
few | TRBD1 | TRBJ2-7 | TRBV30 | CAWRQGHRTYEQYF | TGTGCCTGGCGACAGGGGCACAGAACCTACGAGCAGTACTTC
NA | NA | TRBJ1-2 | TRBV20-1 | CSAMDNYGYTF | TGCAGTGCTATGGACAACTATGGCTACACCTTC
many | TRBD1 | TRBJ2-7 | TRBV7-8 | CASSSRTGTYEQYF | TGTGCCAGCAGCTCAAGGACAGGGACCTACGAGCAGTACTTC
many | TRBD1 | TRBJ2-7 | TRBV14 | CASSQDRGISRYF | TGTGCCAGCAGCCAGGACAGGGGAATAAGTCGGTACTTC
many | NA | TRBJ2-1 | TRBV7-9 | CASSSGDGTPMGNEQFF | TGTGCCAGCAGCTCAGGGGACGGGACCCCAATGGGGAATGAGCAGTTCTTC
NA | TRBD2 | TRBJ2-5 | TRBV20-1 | CSATGLAETQYF | TGCAGTGCTACAGGACTAGCGGAGACCCAGTACTTC